Shown below are 9 T cell receptor beta chains from a single sample sequenced in a study of identical twins. TCRdb ran MiXCR on the 5' RACE reads and lists one entry per CDR3 protein. Seen here are about 240,000 distinct CDR3 sequences, roughly 13% observed once, and the top ten hold 4%. Separately, the same data were catalogued under a study of yellow fever vaccine responses in identical twins.

The sequenced material came from memory (CD45RO+) T cells sorted from blood. All receptors come from a woman aged 18 to 35 in good health.

This clonotype was detected many times. The chain combines TRBV5-5 with TRBJ2-7; 10 bases line up with TRBD1. J lost 4 bases, V lost 4 bases, and 8 bases had no gene match. Looked up from germline, CDR1 is SGHKS and CDR2 is YYEKEE (reference sequence). There are 15 residues in the CDR3. Here the CDR3 reads CASSHRDRGAYEQYF. The CDR3 coding sequence is TGTGCCAGCAGCCACCGGGACAGGGGCGCATACGAGCAGTACTTC.

In this sample, this clonotype turned up a few times. This sequence joins TRBV27 and TRBJ2-2, with D unclear. CDR3 size: 14 residues. Germline-derived CDR1 and CDR2 are MNHEY and SMNVEV (reference sequence). Trimming took 3 bases from V and 4 from J, leaving 9 bases between them. The CDR3 DNA reads TGTGCCAGCAGTTTTTCTTTCCTCACCGGGGAGCTGTTTTTT. Protein: CASSFSFLTGELFF.

This clonotype has just a few counts. J is TRBJ1-4 and V is TRBV5-6; D remains ambiguous. Germline values: CDR1 SGHDT, CDR2 YYEEEE. The germline V and J ends were trimmed by 2 bases and 0 bases, with 11 bases remaining between them. There are 16 residues in the CDR3. Here the CDR3 reads CASSFRAAATNEKLFF. CDR3 sequence (DNA): TGTGCCAGCAGCTTTAGGGCGGCAGCAACTAATGAAAAACTGTTTTTT.

The sample holds a few counts of this clonotype. This chain links TRBV28 with TRBJ1-6; no clear D. CDR3 length equals 14 residues. The germline CDR1 and CDR2 sequences are MDHEN and SYDVKM. Trimming removed 2 bases from V and 6 bases from J, with 8 bases in between. CDR3 coding DNA: TGTGCCAGCAGTTTAGTGGCGGTTAATTCACCCCTCCACTTT. Amino acid sequence: CASSLVAVNSPLHF.

This clonotype has more than one count but fewer than ten. The rearrangement uses TRBV6-2 or TRBV6-3 and TRBJ1-2; D remains unclear. Germline loops: CDR1 MNHEY, CDR2 SVGEGT. V lost 1 base, J lost 4 bases, and 7 bases lay in between. This CDR3 comprises 13 residues. CDR3 region: CASSYFRSYGYTF. As DNA, the CDR3 is TGTGCCAGCAGTTACTTCCGGTCCTATGGCTACACCTTC.

This clonotype showed up just a few times. The chain has TRBV28 and TRBJ2-5, with D unresolved. The germline V and J ends were trimmed by 3 bases and 0 bases, with 5 bases remaining between them. The germline V gene encodes CDR1 MDHEN and CDR2 SYDVKM. The CDR3 has 13 amino acids. In DNA form, the CDR3 reads TGTGCCAGCAGTTTCGGCAACCAAGAGACCCAGTACTTC. This encodes CASSFGNQETQYF.

This clonotype was seen more than once but under ten times. V gene TRBV3-1 combines with J gene TRBJ2-7, with D perhaps TRBD2 (5 bases). This CDR3 has 14 amino acids. In germline, CDR1 is LGHDT, CDR2 YNNKEL (reference sequence). Trimming cost V 0 bases and J 5 bases, with 11 bases left between them. This chain's CDR3 is CASSQDGVANEQYF. CDR3 DNA sequence: TGTGCCAGCAGCCAAGATGGGGTAGCGAACGAGCAGTACTTC.

This clonotype showed up just a few times. CDR3 residues: CASSESPRAYEQYF. CDR3 bases: TGCGCCAGCAGTGAGTCGCCTAGGGCCTACGAGCAGTACTTC. This rearrangement joins TRBV10-1 to TRBJ2-7; D remains unclear. The germline V gene encodes CDR1 WNHNN and CDR2 SYGVQD (reference sequence). V lost 0 bases and J 2 bases, leaving 8 bases between the germline ends. This CDR3 spans 14 amino acids.

This clonotype has ten or more counts. V is TRBV20-1 and J is TRBJ2-7; D may be TRBD1 (5 bases). Germline V lookup: CDR1 DFQATT, CDR2 SNEGSKA (reference sequence). The CDR3 has 13 amino acids. V was pared by 0 bases and J by 3 bases, with 9 bases between. The CDR3 region has the DNA TGCAGTGCTAGAGATCTGGGGCTCTACGAGCAGTACTTC. Translating it yields CSARDLGLYEQYF.